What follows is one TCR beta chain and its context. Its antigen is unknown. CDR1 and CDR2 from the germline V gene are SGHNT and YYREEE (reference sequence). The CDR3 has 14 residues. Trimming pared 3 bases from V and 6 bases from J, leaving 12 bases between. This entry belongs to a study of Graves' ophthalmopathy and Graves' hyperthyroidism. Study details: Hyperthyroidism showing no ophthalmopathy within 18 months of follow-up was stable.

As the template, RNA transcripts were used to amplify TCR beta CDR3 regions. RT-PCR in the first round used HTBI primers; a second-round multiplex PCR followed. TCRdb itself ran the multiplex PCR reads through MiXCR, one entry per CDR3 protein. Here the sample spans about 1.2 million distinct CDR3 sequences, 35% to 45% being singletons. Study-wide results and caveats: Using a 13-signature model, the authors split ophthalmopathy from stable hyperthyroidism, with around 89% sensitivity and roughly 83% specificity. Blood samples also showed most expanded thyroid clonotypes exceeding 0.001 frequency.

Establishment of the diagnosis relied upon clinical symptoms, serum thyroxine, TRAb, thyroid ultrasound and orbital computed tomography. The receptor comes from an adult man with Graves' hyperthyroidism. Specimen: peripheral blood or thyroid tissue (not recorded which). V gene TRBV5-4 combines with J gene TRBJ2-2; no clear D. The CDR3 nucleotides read TGTGCCAGCAGCTGGTTAGCCCAGGCCGGGGAGCTGTTTTTT. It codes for CASSWLAQAGELFF.